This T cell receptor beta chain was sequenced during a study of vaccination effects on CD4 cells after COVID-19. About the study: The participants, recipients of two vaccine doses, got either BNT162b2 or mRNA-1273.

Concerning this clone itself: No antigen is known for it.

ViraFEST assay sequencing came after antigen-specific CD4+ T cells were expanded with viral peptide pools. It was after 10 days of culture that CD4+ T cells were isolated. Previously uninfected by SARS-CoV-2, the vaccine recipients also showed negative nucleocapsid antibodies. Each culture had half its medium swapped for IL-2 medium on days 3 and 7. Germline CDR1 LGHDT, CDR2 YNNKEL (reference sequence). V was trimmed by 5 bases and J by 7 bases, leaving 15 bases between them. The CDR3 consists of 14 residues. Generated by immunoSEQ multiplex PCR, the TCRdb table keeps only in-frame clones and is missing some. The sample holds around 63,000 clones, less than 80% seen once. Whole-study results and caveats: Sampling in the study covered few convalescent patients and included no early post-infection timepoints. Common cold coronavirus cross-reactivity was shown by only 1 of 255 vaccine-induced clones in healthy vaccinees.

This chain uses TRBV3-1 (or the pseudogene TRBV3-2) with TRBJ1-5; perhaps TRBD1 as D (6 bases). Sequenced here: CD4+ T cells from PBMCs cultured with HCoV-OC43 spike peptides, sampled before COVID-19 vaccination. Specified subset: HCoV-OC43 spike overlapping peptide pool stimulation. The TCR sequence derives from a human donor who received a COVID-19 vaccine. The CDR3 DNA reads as TGTGCCAGCAGCTACGGGGGCGCGAGGCAGCCCCAGCATTTT. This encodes CASSYGGARQPQHF.